The T cell receptor (beta chain) under discussion was sequenced for a study of blood T cell repertoires in COVID-19 (dated by TCRdb to 2018 to 2021). Notes on the research overall: Samples from collaborators originated in the United States, Italy and Spain and spanned both the acute and convalescent phases of COVID-19. The dataset comprised deeply sampled blood TCRbeta repertoires from subjects exposed to, actively infected with, or recovered from COVID-19. Nearly every sample came with metadata listing a de-identified subject ID, COVID-19 status, age in years and sex. The samples were drawn from two sources: the first 160 participants of the ongoing ImmuneRACE study, and approximately 1,300 subjects contributed by 6 global collaborators. The repertoires were made available in a free public database intended to serve as a resource for research on the immune response to SARS-CoV-2. Where available, HLA class I and class II types were obtained from metadata supplied by the sample provider rather than from assay-based typing. The material from the prospective study consisted of cDNA or gDNA derived from T cells, B-cell-depleted T cells, or PBMCs. The study at large found these results: How much clinical and demographic metadata was included differed by source and by participant, and the metadata was provided uncurated.

One collaborating source in Seattle enrolled patients while the patients were actively infected and followed the patients over time throughout the course of disease. The collaborating institutions used their own protocols to collect whole blood in K2EDTA tubes. Collaborator samples were shipped for TCRbeta analysis as frozen whole blood, isolated PBMCs, or DNA extracted from either sample type. The CDR1 and CDR2 encoded by the germline V gene are KGHSH and LQKENI. Trimming removed 3 bases from V and 7 bases from J, leaving 13 bases between the germline ends. The CDR3 runs 13 amino acids, cysteine and phenylalanine included. This entry keeps only the CDR3 DNA: 39 bases, framed from base 1. In the case of this clone: No antigen is known for it. Per-base quality was not reported, and no clone a single base away is much larger than it.

The immunoSEQ Assay, a bias-controlled multiplex PCR, was used to amplify TCRbeta CDR3 regions from genomic DNA. The paper's processing steps were these. The number of nucleated cells in each sample was estimated by amplification of reference gene primers within the assay. To quantify the absolute abundance of each unique TCRbeta CDR3 rearrangement, sequence reads were collapsed and filtered. For each sample, productive Simpson clonality was calculated as the square root of Simpson's diversity index over productive rearrangements. The table comes from immuneACCESS by way of TCRdb, which keeps in-frame sequences with V and J called. Part of the clones is missing from these tables; in studies checked, under half for an unresolved V gene and the rest for unknown reasons. V and J calls and clone size are those listed in that table; D and trimming were worked out from the DNA. Counted in this sample were 300,000 to 350,000 clones; 87% of them appeared once. The ten largest clones take up roughly 8.9% of the sample.

The sequence links TRBV18 to TRBJ2-7, with a weak D call of TRBD1 (6 bases match). Specimen: peripheral blood. The sequence was collected from a man aged 25-45 years with COVID-19, enrolled during active disease. The nucleotide sequence reads TGTGCCAGCTCACCCGGGACAAAGAGGGAGCAGTACTTC. It translates as CASSPGTKREQYF.